The clone carrying this T cell receptor (beta chain) was detected ten times or more. Unique molecular identifiers were built into the TCRbeta library. Via MiXCR, TCRdb re-called the PCR reads, giving one row per CDR3 protein. The data show more than 200,000 distinct CDR3 sequences, with roughly a tenth seen just once and approximately 5% held by the top ten. The data derive from a study of T-cell reconstitution after alpha-beta-depleted transplantation in children. This TCR derives from a human donor who donated a stem cell graft to a child with SCID. Sequenced here: PBMCs from the stem cell graft donor, sampled from the stem cell graft.

The CDR3 region has the DNA TGTGCCAGCAGTTACCACATGAACACTGAAGCTTTCTTT. Its translation is CASSYHMNTEAFF. This chain joins TRBV6-2 or TRBV6-3 and TRBJ1-1; no definite D call. Germline V gene lookup returns CDR1 MNHEY and CDR2 SVGEGT. V lost 2 bases, J lost 0 bases, and 4 bases lay in between. This CDR3 region has 13 residues.